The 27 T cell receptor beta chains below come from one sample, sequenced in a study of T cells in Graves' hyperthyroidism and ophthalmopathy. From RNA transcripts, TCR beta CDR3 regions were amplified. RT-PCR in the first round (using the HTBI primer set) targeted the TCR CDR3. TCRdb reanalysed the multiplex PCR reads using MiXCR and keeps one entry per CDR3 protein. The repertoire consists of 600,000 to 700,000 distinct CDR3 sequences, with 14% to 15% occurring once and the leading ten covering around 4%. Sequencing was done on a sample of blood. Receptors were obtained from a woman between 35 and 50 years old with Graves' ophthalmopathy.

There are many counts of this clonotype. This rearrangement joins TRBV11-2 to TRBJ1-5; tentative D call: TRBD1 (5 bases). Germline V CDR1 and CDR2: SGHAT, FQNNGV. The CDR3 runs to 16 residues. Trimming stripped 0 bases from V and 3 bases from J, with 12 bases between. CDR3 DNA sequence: TGTGCCAGCAGCTTAGAAACAGACAGTTACAATCAGCCCCAGCATTTT. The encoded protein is CASSLETDSYNQPQHF.

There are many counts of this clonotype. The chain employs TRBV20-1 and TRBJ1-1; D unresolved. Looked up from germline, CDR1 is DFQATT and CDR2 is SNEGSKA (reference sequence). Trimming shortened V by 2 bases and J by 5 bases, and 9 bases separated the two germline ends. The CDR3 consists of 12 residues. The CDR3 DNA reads TGCAGTGCTAGATATATGGAAACTGAAGCTTTCTTT. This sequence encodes CSARYMETEAFF.

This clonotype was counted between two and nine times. CDR3 amino acids: CASSPLLAGEDTQYF. Written as DNA, the CDR3 is TGTGCCAGCAGCCCGCTACTAGCGGGAGAGGATACGCAGTATTTT. The gene calls are TRBV7-8 and TRBJ2-3; TRBD2 matches at 11 bases. Trimming removed 5 bases from V and 6 bases from J; junction bases left unmatched: 7. This CDR3 spans 15 amino acids. The V gene's germline CDR1 is SGHVS and CDR2 FQNEAQ.

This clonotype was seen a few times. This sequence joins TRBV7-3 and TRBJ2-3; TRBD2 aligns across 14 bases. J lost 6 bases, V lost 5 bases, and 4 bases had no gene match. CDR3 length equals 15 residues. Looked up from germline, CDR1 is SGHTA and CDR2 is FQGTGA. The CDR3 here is CASSGGTSGSDTQYF. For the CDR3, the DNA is TGTGCCAGCAGCGGGGGGACTAGCGGGAGCGATACGCAGTATTTT.

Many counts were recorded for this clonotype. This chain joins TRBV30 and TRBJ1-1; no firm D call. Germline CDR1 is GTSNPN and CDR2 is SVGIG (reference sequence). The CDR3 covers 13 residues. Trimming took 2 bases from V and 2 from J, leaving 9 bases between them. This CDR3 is CAWSTHVNTEAFF. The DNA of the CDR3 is TGTGCCTGGAGTACTCACGTAAACACTGAAGCTTTCTTT. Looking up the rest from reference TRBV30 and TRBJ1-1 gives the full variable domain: SQTIHQWPATLVQPVGSPLSLECTVEGTSNPNLYWYRQAAGRGLQLLFYSVGIGQISSEVPQNLSASRPQDRQFILSSKKLLLSDSGFYLCAWSTHVNTEAFFGQGTRLTVV.

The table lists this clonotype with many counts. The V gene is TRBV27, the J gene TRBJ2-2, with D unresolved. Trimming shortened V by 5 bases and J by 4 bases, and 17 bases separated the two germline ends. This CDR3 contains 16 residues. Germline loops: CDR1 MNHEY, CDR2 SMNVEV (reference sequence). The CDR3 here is CASSRESSLSTGELFF. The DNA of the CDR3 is TGTGCCAGCAGTAGAGAGAGCTCGCTAAGCACCGGGGAGCTGTTTTTT.

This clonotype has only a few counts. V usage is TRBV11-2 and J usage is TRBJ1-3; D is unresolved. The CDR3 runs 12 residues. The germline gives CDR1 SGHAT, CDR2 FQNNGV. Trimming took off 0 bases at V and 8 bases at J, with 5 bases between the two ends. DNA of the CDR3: TGTGCCAGCAGCTTAGATGGGGACACCATATATTTT. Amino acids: CASSLDGDTIYF.

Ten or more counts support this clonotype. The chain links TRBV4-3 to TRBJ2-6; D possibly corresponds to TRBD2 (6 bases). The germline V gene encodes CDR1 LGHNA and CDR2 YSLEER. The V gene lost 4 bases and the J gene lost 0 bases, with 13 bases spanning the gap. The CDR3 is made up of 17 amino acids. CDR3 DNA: TGCGCCAGCAGCCGTGGGGACTCCCGCTCTGGGGCCAACGTCCTGACTTTC. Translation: CASSRGDSRSGANVLTF.

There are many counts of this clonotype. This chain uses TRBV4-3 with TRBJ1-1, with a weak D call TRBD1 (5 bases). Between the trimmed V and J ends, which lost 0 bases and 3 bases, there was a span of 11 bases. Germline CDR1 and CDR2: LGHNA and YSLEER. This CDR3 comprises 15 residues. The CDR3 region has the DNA TGCGCCAGCAGCCAAGAGGGGGTGTTGTACACTGAAGCTTTCTTT. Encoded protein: CASSQEGVLYTEAFF.

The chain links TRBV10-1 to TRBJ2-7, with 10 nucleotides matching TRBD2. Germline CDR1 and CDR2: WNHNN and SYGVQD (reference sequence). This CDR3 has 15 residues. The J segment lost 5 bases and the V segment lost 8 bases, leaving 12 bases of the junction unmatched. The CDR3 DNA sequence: TGCGCCAGCTCCCGGGAGGCTAGCGGGAGCGACGAGCAGTACTTC. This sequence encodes CASSREASGSDEQYF.

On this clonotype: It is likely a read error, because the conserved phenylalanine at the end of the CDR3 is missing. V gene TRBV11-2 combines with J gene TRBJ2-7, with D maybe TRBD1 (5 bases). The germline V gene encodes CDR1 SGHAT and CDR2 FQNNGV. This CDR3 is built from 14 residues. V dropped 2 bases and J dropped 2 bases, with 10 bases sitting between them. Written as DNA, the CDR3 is TGTGCCAGCAGCTTATCAGAACAGGCCTACGAGCAGTACTCC. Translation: CASSLSEQAYEQYS.

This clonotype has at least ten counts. Written as DNA, the CDR3 is TGTGCCAGCAGCTTAGGGCTTAACTCCTACGAGCAGTACTTC. It is translated as CASSLGLNSYEQYF. V and J are TRBV11-2 and TRBJ2-7; no reliable D call. V lost 1 base and J lost 0, with 7 bases in between. In germline, CDR1 is SGHAT, CDR2 FQNNGV. This CDR3 contains 14 residues.

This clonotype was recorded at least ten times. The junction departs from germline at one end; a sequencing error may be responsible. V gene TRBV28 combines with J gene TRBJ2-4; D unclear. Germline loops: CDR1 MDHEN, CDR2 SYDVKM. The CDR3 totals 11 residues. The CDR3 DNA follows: TGTGCCAGCAGTTTAAAAACCATTCAGTACTTC. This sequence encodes CASSLKTIQYF.

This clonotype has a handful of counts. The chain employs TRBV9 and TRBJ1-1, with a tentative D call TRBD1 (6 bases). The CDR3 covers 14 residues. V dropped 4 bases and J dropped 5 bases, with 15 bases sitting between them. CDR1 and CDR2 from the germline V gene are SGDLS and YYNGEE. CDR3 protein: CASSIGQIPTEAFF. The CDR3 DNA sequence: TGTGCCAGCAGCATTGGACAGATTCCGACTGAAGCTTTCTTT.

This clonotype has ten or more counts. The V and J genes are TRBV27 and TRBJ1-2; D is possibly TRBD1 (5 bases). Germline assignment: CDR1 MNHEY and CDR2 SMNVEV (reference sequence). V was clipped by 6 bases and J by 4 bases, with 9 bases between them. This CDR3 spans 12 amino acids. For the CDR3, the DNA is TGTGCCAGCAGCCAGAGGGGCTATGGCTACACCTTC. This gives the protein CASSQRGYGYTF.

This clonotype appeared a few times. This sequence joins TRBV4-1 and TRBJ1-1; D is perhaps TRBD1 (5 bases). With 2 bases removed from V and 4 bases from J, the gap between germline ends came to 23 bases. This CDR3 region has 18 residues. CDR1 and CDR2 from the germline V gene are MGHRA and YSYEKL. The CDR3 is CASSQPGLLRGGGTEAFF. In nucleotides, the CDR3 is TGCGCCAGCAGCCAACCGGGTCTTTTGAGGGGTGGTGGCACTGAAGCTTTCTTT.

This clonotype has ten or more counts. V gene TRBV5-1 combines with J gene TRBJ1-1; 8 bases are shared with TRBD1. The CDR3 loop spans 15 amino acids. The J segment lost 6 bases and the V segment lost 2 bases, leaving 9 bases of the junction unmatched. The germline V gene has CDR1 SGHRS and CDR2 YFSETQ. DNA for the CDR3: TGCGCCAGCAGCTTCGAGGCAGGGGGCGGCTCTGAAGCTTTCTTT. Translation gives CASSFEAGGGSEAFF.

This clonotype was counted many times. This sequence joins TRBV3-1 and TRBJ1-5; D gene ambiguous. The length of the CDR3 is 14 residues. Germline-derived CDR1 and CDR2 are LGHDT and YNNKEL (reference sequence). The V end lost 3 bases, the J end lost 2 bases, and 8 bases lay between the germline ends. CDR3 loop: CASSHSAGNQPQHF. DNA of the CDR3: TGTGCCAGCAGCCACTCCGCCGGCAATCAGCCCCAGCATTTT.

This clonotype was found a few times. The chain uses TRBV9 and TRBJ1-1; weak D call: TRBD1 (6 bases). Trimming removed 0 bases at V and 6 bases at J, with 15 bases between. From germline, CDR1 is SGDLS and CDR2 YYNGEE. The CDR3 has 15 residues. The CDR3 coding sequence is TGTGCCAGCAGCGTAGTAGCGGGGGCGCAAGCTGAAGCTTTCTTT. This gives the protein CASSVVAGAQAEAFF.

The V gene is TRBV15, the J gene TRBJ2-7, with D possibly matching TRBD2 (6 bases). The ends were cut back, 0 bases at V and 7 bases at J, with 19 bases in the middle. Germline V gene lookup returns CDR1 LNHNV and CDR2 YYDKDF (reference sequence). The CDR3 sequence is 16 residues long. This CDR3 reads CATSRDVSGPSVEQYF. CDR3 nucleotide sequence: TGTGCCACCAGCAGAGATGTTTCGGGGCCTAGCGTTGAGCAGTACTTC. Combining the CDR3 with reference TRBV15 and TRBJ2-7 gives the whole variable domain DAMVIQNPRYQVTQFGKPVTLSCSQTLNHNVMYWYQQKSSQAPKLLFHYYDKDFNNEADTPDNFQSRRPNTSFCFLDIRSPGLGDTAMYLCATSRDVSGPSVEQYFGPGTRLTVT.

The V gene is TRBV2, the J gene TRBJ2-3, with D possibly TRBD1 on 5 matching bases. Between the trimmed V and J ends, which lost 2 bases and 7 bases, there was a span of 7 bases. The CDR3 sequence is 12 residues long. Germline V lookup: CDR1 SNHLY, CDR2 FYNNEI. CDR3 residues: CASSERTNTQYF. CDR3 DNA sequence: TGTGCCAGCAGTGAAAGGACAAATACGCAGTATTTT. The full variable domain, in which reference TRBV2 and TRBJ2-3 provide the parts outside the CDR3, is EPEVTQTPSHQVTQMGQEVILRCVPISNHLYFYWYRQILGQKVEFLVSFYNNEISEKSEIFDDQFSVERPDGSNFTLKIRSTKLEDSAMYFCASSERTNTQYFGPGTRLTVL.

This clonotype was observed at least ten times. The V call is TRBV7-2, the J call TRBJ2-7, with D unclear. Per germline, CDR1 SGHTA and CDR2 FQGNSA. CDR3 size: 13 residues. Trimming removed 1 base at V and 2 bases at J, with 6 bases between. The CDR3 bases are TGTGCCAGCAGCTTAGAACCTGCCTACGAGCAGTACTTC. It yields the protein CASSLEPAYEQYF.

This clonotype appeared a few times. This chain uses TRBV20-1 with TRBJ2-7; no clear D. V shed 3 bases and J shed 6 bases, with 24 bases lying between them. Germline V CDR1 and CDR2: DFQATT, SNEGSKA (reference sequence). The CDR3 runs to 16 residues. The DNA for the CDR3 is TGCAGTGCTAGGTTACCACCCTCAGGAGTAAAGGGCGAGCAGTACTTC. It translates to CSARLPPSGVKGEQYF.

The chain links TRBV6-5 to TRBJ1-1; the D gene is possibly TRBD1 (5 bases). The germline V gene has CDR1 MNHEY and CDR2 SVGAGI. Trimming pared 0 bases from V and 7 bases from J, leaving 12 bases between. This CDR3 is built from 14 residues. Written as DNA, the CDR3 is TGTGCCAGCAGTTACTCAAGGGGTCAGCATGAAGCTTTCTTT. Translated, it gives CASSYSRGQHEAFF.

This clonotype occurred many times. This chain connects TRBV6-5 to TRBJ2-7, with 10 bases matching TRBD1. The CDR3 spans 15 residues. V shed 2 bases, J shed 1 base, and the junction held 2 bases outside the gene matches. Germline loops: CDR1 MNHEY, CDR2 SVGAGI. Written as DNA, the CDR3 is TGTGCCAGCAGTTACCGGGACAGGGGATCCTACGAGCAGTACTTC. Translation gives CASSYRDRGSYEQYF.

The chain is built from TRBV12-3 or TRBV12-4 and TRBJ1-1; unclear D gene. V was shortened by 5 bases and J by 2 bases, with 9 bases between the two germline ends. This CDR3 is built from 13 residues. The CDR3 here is CASSPSANTEAFF. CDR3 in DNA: TGTGCCAGCAGTCCCAGCGCAAACACTGAAGCTTTCTTT.

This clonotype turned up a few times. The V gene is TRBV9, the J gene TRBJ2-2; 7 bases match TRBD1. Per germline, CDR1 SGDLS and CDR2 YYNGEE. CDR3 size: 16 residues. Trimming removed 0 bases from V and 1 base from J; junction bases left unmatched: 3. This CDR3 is CASSVDNRGNTGELFF. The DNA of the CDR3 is TGTGCCAGCAGCGTAGATAACAGGGGGAACACCGGGGAGCTGTTTTTT.